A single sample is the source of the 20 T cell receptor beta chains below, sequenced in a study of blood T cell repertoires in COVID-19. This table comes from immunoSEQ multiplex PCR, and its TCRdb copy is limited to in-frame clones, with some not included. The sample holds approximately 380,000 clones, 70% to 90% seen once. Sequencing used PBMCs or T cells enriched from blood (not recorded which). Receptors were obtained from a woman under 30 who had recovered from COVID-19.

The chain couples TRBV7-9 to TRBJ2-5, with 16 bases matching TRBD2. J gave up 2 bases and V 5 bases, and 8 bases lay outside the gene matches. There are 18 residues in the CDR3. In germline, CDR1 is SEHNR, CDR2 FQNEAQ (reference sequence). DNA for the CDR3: TGTGCCAGCAGCCGTCCCGGGACTAGCGGGGGGGGTCAAGAGACCCAGTACTTC. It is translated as CASSRPGTSGGGQETQYF. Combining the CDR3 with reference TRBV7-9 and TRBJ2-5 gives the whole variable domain DTGVSQNPRHKITKRGQNVTFRCDPISEHNRLYWYRQTLGQGPEFLTYFQNEAQLEKSRLLSDRFSAERPKGSFSTLEIQRTEQGDSAMYLCASSRPGTSGGGQETQYFGPGTRLLVL.

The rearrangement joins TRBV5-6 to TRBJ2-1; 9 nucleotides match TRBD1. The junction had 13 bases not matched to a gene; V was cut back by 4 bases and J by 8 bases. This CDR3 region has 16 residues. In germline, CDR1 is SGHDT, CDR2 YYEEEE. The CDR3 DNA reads TGTGCCAGCAGCCCCCTAGGACAGGGGTTTAAAGATGAGCAGTTCTTC. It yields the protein CASSPLGQGFKDEQFF. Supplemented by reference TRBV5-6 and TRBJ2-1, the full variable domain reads DAGVTQSPTHLIKTRGQQVTLRCSPKSGHDTVSWYQQALGQGPQFIFQYYEEEERQRGNFPDRFSGHQFPNYSSELNVNALLLGDSALYLCASSPLGQGFKDEQFFGPGTRLTVL.

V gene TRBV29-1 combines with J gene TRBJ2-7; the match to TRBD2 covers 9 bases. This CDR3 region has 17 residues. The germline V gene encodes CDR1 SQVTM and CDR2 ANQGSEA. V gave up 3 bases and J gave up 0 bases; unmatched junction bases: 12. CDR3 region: CSVEISGGPISSYEQYF. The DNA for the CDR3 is TGCAGCGTTGAGATTAGCGGGGGCCCTATTAGCTCCTACGAGCAGTACTTC.

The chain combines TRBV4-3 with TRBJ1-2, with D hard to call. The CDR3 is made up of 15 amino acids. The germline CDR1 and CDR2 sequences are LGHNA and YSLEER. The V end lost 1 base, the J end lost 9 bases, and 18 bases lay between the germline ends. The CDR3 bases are TGCGCCAGCAGCCAAGGTCGGGATACGGGTCACAGCTACACCTTC. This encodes CASSQGRDTGHSYTF.

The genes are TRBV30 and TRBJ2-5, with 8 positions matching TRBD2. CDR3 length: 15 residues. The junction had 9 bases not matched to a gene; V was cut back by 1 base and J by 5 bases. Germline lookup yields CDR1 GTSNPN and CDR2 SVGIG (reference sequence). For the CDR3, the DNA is TGTGCCTGGAGTGAGGGGCCACCGGGGGGGGAGACCCAGTACTTC. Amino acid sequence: CAWSEGPPGGETQYF.

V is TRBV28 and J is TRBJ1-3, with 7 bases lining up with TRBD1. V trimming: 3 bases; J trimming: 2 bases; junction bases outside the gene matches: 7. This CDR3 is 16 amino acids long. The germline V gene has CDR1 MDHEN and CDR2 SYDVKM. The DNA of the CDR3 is TGTGCCAGCAGTTTGTTCGCCGGGACAGCTGGAAACACCATATATTTT. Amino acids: CASSLFAGTAGNTIYF.

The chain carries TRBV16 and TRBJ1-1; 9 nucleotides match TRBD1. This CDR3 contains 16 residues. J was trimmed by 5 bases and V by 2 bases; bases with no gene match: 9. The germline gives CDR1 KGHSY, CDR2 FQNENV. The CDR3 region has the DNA TGTGCCAGCAGCCAAGGGACAGGGCGACTGGGTACTGAAGCTTTCTTT. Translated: CASSQGTGRLGTEAFF.

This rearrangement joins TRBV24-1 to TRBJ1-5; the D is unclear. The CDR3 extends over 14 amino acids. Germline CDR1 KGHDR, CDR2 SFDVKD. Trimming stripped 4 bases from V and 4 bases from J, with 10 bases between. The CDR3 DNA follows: TGTGCCACCAGTGAAGGAGGTGGGAATCAGCCCCAGCATTTT. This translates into CATSEGGGNQPQHF.

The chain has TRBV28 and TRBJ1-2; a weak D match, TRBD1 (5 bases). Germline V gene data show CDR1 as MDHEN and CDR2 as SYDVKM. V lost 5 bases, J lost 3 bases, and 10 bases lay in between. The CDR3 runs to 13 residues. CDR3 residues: CASSPTAYYGYTF. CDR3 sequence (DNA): TGTGCCAGCAGTCCGACAGCGTACTATGGCTACACCTTC.

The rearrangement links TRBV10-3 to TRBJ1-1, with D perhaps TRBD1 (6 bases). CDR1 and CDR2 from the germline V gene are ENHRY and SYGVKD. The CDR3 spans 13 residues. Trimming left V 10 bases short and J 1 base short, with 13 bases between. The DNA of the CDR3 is TGTGCCACCCTGGACAGAGCGAACACTGAAGCTTTCTTT. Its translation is CATLDRANTEAFF.

The CDR3 DNA is TGTGCCAGCAGCCTCTCGAGGGGGGGAGCCTACGAGCAGTACTTC. Protein product: CASSLSRGGAYEQYF. The chain uses TRBV7-2 and TRBJ2-7; possible D gene TRBD2, 7 bases. Trimming pared 5 bases from V and 2 bases from J, leaving 16 bases between. The CDR3 length is 15 residues. Germline V CDR1 and CDR2: SGHTA, FQGNSA.

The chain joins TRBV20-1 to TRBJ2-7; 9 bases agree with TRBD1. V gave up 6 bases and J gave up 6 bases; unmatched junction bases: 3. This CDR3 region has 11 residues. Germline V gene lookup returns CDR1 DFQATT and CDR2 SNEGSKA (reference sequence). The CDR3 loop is CSARTGVEQYF. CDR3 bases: TGCAGTGCCAGGACAGGGGTCGAGCAGTACTTC.

The CDR3 sequence is CASSLWTQNNSPLHF. The CDR3 DNA sequence: TGCGCCAGCAGCTTATGGACACAAAATAATTCACCCCTCCACTTT. The V call is TRBV5-1, the J call TRBJ1-6; perhaps TRBD1 as D (5 bases). The germline gives CDR1 SGHRS, CDR2 YFSETQ. This CDR3 has 15 amino acids. Deletions cut 2 bases from V and 5 bases from J, with 11 bases between.

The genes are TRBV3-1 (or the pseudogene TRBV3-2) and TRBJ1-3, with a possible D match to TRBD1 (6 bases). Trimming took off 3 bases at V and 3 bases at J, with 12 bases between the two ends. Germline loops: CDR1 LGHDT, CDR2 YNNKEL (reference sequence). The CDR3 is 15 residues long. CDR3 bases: TGTGCCAGCAGCCAGAGGGGGTTAGGTGGAAACACCATATATTTT. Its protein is CASSQRGLGGNTIYF.

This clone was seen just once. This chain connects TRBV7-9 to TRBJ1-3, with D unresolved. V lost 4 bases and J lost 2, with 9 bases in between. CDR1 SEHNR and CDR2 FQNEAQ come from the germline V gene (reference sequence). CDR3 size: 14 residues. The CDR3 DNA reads TGTGCCAGCAGCTCCCCCGGGGCTGGAAACACCATATATTTT. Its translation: CASSSPGAGNTIYF.

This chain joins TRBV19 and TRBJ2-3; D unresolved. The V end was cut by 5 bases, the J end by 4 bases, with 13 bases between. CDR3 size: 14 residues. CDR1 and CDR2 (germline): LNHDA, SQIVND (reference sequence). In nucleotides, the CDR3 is TGTGCCAGTAGTCTTTCTTCGTCCGCAGATACGCAGTATTTT. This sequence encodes CASSLSSSADTQYF. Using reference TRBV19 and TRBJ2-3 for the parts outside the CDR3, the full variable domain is DGGITQSPKYLFRKEGQNVTLSCEQNLNHDAMYWYRQDPGQGLRLIYYSQIVNDFQKGDIAEGYSVSREKKESFPLTVTSAQKNPTAFYLCASSLSSSADTQYFGPGTRLTVL.

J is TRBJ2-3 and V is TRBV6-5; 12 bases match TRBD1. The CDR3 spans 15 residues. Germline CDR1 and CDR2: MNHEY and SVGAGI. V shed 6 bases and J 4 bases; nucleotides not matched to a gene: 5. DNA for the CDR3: TGTGCCAGCAGATCCGGGACAGGGGGCCCAGATACGCAGTATTTT. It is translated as CASRSGTGGPDTQYF.

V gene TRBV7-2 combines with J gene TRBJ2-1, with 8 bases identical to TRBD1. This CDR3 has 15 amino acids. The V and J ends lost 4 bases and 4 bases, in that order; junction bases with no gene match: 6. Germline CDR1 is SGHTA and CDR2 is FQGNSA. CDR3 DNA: TGTGCCAGCAGCTCACGGACAGGGAAGTACAATGAGCAGTTCTTC. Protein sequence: CASSSRTGKYNEQFF.

The CDR3 bases are TGCGCCAGCAGCCCGACCGGGACAACTAATGAAAAACTGTTTTTT. As protein: CASSPTGTTNEKLFF. The chain combines TRBV5-1 with TRBJ1-4; D remains unclear. Looked up from germline, CDR1 is SGHRS and CDR2 is YFSETQ. This CDR3 spans 15 amino acids. The V gene lost 4 bases and the J gene lost 0 bases, with 10 bases spanning the gap.

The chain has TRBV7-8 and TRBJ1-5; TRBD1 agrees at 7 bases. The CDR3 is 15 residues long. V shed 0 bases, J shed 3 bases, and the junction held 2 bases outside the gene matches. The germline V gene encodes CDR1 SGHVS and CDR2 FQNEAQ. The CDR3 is CASSLATGSNQPQHF. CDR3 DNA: TGTGCCAGCAGCTTAGCGACAGGGTCCAATCAGCCCCAGCATTTT.